These 17 T cell receptor beta chains came from one sample sequenced in a study of blood T cell repertoires in COVID-19. TCRdb keeps only in-frame clones here, not all; method: immunoSEQ multiplex PCR. The table records roughly 200,000 clones, 80% of them present only once. The material sequenced was peripheral blood. The source is a woman in her 70s with acute or convalescent COVID-19.

This clone was recorded only once. The rearrangement uses TRBV5-1 and TRBJ2-3; 14 bases align to TRBD2. The CDR3 length is 17 residues. CDR1 is SGHRS, CDR2 YFSETQ, per germline. V shed 4 bases, J shed 0 bases, and the junction held 4 bases outside the gene matches. DNA of the CDR3: TGCGCCAGCAGCCGATGGACTAGCGGGAGGAGCACAGATACGCAGTATTTT. Its protein product is CASSRWTSGRSTDTQYF.

CDR3 region: CASSLGWGAGGPWDTQYF. CDR3 sequence (DNA): TGTGCCAGCAGCTTAGGTTGGGGCGCGGGAGGGCCATGGGATACGCAGTATTTT. The chain recombines TRBV11-2 with TRBJ2-3; 9 bases align to TRBD2. V dropped 1 base and J dropped 6; count of bases not matched to a gene: 14. In germline, CDR1 is SGHAT, CDR2 FQNNGV. The CDR3 has 18 residues.

This clone has a handful of counts. The chain carries TRBV11-3 and TRBJ2-1; a possible D gene is TRBD2 (6 bases). This CDR3 has 13 amino acids. Trimming pared 8 bases from V and 7 bases from J, leaving 15 bases between. Germline lookup yields CDR1 SGHNT and CDR2 YENEEA. The chain's CDR3 is CASSRLETNEQFF. The CDR3 DNA reads as TGTGCCAGCTCCCGACTAGAAACAAATGAGCAGTTCTTC.

This chain joins TRBV15 and TRBJ1-2, with a possible D match to TRBD1 (5 bases). The V gene's germline CDR1 is LNHNV and CDR2 YYDKDF (reference sequence). This CDR3 is built from 16 residues. Trimming removed 0 bases from V and 8 bases from J, with 19 bases in between. This chain's CDR3 is CATSRDRRGRGLGYTF. The DNA for the CDR3 is TGTGCCACCAGCAGAGATCGGAGGGGACGAGGGCTAGGCTACACCTTC. Based on the CDR3 plus reference TRBV15 and TRBJ1-2, the full variable domain is DAMVIQNPRYQVTQFGKPVTLSCSQTLNHNVMYWYQQKSSQAPKLLFHYYDKDFNNEADTPDNFQSRRPNTSFCFLDIRSPGLGDTAMYLCATSRDRRGRGLGYTFGSGTRLTVV.

This clone occurred a few times. This sequence joins TRBV7-8 and TRBJ2-7; the D gene is possibly TRBD1 (6 bases). V was trimmed by 5 bases and J by 0 bases, leaving 11 bases between them. The CDR3 covers 14 residues. CDR1 and CDR2 (germline): SGHVS, FQNEAQ. CDR3 bases: TGTGCCAGCAGCAAGGGGGTGAGCTCCTACGAGCAGTACTTC. Its translation: CASSKGVSSYEQYF.

The V call is TRBV29-1, the J call TRBJ2-7; 11 bases map to TRBD1. V lost 6 bases and J lost 5; bases outside the gene matches: 6. This CDR3 is 13 amino acids long. CDR1 and CDR2 from the germline V gene are SQVTM and ANQGSEA. The CDR3 sequence is CSVQRTGGDEQYF. CDR3 nucleotide sequence: TGCAGCGTGCAAAGGACAGGGGGCGACGAGCAGTACTTC.

This clone showed up just a few times. V is TRBV6-5 and J is TRBJ2-7, with 9 bases matching TRBD2. V was pared by 3 bases and J by 3 bases, with 6 bases of the junction left unmatched. Germline V lookup: CDR1 MNHEY, CDR2 SVGAGI. CDR3 size: 15 residues. CDR3 region: CASSYRASGDYEQYF. The CDR3 DNA reads as TGTGCCAGCAGTTATCGGGCTAGCGGGGACTACGAGCAGTACTTC.

This chain joins TRBV5-1 and TRBJ2-1; maybe TRBD1 (6 bases). V was shortened by 4 bases and J by 5 bases, with 13 bases between the two germline ends. CDR3 length: 14 amino acids. CDR1 is SGHRS and CDR2 is YFSETQ in the germline V gene. The CDR3 DNA reads as TGCGCCAGCAGCCGCAGGACAGACAACAATGAGCAGTTCTTC. It codes for CASSRRTDNNEQFF.

In its sample, this clone was seen once. The CDR3 spells CASSLVRNSNQPQHF. The CDR3 DNA reads TGTGCCAGCAGTTTGGTGAGGAATAGCAATCAGCCCCAGCATTTT. This rearrangement joins TRBV27 to TRBJ1-5, with no clear D. Germline V gives CDR1 MNHEY, CDR2 SMNVEV (reference sequence). The CDR3 extends over 15 amino acids. Deletions cut 3 bases from V and 0 bases from J, with 9 bases between.

The CDR3 protein is CASSLDRAGGPETQYF. In DNA form, the CDR3 reads TGTGCCAGCAGTCTAGACCGAGCGGGAGGGCCGGAGACCCAGTACTTC. The chain couples TRBV2 to TRBJ2-5, with 10 bases identical to TRBD2. Losses at the gene ends were 5 bases for V and 5 bases for J; bases not matched to a gene: 11. The CDR3 runs 16 residues. The germline V gene encodes CDR1 SNHLY and CDR2 FYNNEI.

The chain links TRBV7-2 to TRBJ1-5; D is undetermined. CDR1 and CDR2 (germline): SGHTA, FQGNSA. The CDR3 totals 15 residues. V lost 6 bases, J lost 2 bases, and 14 bases lay in between. The DNA for the CDR3 is TGTGCCAGCAGTATAGATGGGAGGGGCAATCAGCCCCAGCATTTT. Encoded protein: CASSIDGRGNQPQHF.

V and J are TRBV28 and TRBJ2-1; 7 nucleotides match TRBD2. Germline trimming cut 4 bases from V and 3 bases from J; bases unmatched to any gene: 9. Per the germline V gene, CDR1 is MDHEN and CDR2 is SYDVKM. There are 16 residues in the CDR3. The CDR3 protein is CASSSLRERGYNEQFF. The CDR3 DNA reads as TGTGCCAGCAGTTCGCTGCGGGAGAGAGGCTACAATGAGCAGTTCTTC.

This chain links TRBV28 with TRBJ1-2; TRBD1 matches at 8 bases. Germline-derived CDR1 and CDR2 are MDHEN and SYDVKM. This CDR3 contains 16 residues. Unmatched junction bases numbered 13, after V lost 5 bases and J lost 5 bases. CDR3 DNA sequence: TGTGCCAGCAGTCCCCCTGGACAGGGAAAGATTTATGGCTACACCTTC. It encodes CASSPPGQGKIYGYTF.

The chain employs TRBV19 and TRBJ1-1, with 7 bases that match TRBD1. Trimming removed 3 bases from V and 5 bases from J; junction bases left unmatched: 6. Germline-derived CDR1 and CDR2 are LNHDA and SQIVND (reference sequence). This CDR3 region has 14 residues. This chain's CDR3 is CASSITPGGTEAFF. CDR3 in DNA: TGTGCCAGTAGTATTACTCCAGGGGGAACTGAAGCTTTCTTT.

This clone was detected only a few times. Germline and junction disagree at one end, which may indicate a read error. The gene calls are TRBV15 and TRBJ1-1, with TRBD1 matching over 7 bases. Germline loops: CDR1 LNHNV, CDR2 YYDKDF (reference sequence). The CDR3 is made up of 16 amino acids. This CDR3 is CATSRETGVLNTEAFF. DNA of the CDR3: TGTGCCACCAGCCGAGAAACAGGGGTTCTGAACACTGAAGCTTTCTTT.

This chain uses TRBV19 with TRBJ2-1; the D gene is possibly TRBD2 (9 bases). There are 22 residues in the CDR3. Germline V gene lookup returns CDR1 LNHDA and CDR2 SQIVND (reference sequence). Trimming shortened V by 7 bases and J by 1 base, and 35 bases separated the two germline ends. CDR3 sequence reads: CASKAGGTSGHNFLWSYNEQFF. CDR3 sequence (DNA): TGTGCCAGTAAGGCAGGGGGCACTAGCGGGCATAATTTCCTATGGTCCTACAATGAGCAGTTCTTC.

This clone came up many times. The chain has TRBV5-8 and TRBJ2-1, with TRBD2 matching 9 bases. V lost 0 bases to trimming and J lost 5 bases; unmatched junction nucleotides: 3. The CDR3 extends over 15 amino acids. The germline gives CDR1 SGHTS, CDR2 YDEGEE. The CDR3 is CASSLETSGNNEQFF. CDR3 bases: TGTGCCAGCAGCTTGGAGACTAGCGGTAACAATGAGCAGTTCTTC.